The 6 T cell receptor beta chains given below trace back to one sample, sequenced in a study of T cells in Graves' hyperthyroidism and ophthalmopathy. Amplified TCR beta CDR3 regions came from RNA transcripts. HTBI primers drove first-round RT-PCR of the TCR CDR3. TCRdb reprocessed the multiplex PCR reads with MiXCR, giving one entry per CDR3 protein. There are fewer than 750,000 distinct CDR3 sequences in the sample; under 60% occur only once, and more than 7% lies in the top ten. Sample: peripheral blood or thyroid tissue (not recorded which). The receptors stem from a woman between 18 and 29 years old with Graves' hyperthyroidism.

The chain joins TRBV20-1 to TRBJ1-4; D possibly corresponds to TRBD1 (5 bases). The CDR3 length is 15 residues. V was pared by 0 bases and J by 5 bases, with 13 bases between. Looked up from germline, CDR1 is DFQATT and CDR2 is SNEGSKA (reference sequence). In DNA form, the CDR3 reads TGCAGTGCTAGAGATTCACGCAGGGTCAATGAAAAACTGTTTTTT. Translation gives CSARDSRRVNEKLFF.

This clonotype was seen just once. The J gene is TRBJ2-3, the V gene TRBV24-1; 11 nucleotides agree with TRBD2. The CDR3 is made up of 16 amino acids. Germline values: CDR1 KGHDR, CDR2 SFDVKD. J gave up 1 base and V 3 bases, and 2 bases lay outside the gene matches. The CDR3 loop is CATSDPGLAGTDTQYF. In DNA form, the CDR3 reads TGTGCCACCAGTGATCCGGGACTAGCGGGCACAGATACGCAGTATTTT.

As to this clonotype: A read error is possible here, since a much larger clone lies one base away. The chain uses TRBV10-3 and TRBJ1-5; no reliable D call. Trimming pared 6 bases from V and 1 base from J, leaving 13 bases between. This CDR3 spans 15 amino acids. Germline V gene lookup returns CDR1 ENHRY and CDR2 SYGVKD. The CDR3 DNA is TGTGCCATCAGCCAAACTAGGAGGAGCAATCAGCCCCAGCATTTT. Protein sequence: CAISQTRRSNQPQHF.

Ten or more counts support this clonotype. The chain combines TRBV20-1 with TRBJ2-5, with no clear D. Germline CDR1 is DFQATT and CDR2 is SNEGSKA (reference sequence). Trimming left V 4 bases short and J 2 bases short, with 5 bases between. This CDR3 has 11 amino acids. The chain's CDR3 is CSANRQETQYF. As DNA, the CDR3 is TGCAGTGCTAATAGACAAGAGACCCAGTACTTC.

This clonotype was recorded at least ten times. V usage is TRBV6-1 and J usage is TRBJ1-1, with D hard to call. Germline CDR1 MNHNS, CDR2 SASEGT. The CDR3 is 14 amino acids. V dropped 2 bases and J dropped 1 base, with 8 bases sitting between them. The CDR3 is CASSELPGNTEAFF. The CDR3 region has the DNA TGTGCCAGCAGTGAACTGCCGGGGAACACTGAAGCTTTCTTT.

This clonotype was recorded at least ten times. The genes are TRBV12-3 or TRBV12-4 and TRBJ2-7; TRBD1 aligns across 7 bases. After removal of 6 bases from V and 4 bases from J, the junction contained 6 bases not matched to a gene. The length of the CDR3 is 13 residues. The CDR3 loop is CASSRRGKYEQYF. In nucleotides, the CDR3 is TGTGCCAGCAGCCGCAGGGGGAAGTACGAGCAGTACTTC.